These 5 T cell receptor beta chains share one sample of origin, sequenced in a study of CD8+CD57+ T cells in acquired aplastic anemia. An expansion of CD8+CD57+ cells by flow cytometry had been shown in patients chosen for sequencing. Profiling that covered TCR beta VDJ and CDR3 relied on genomic DNA as its template. TCRdb processed the reads anew with MiXCR; each CDR3 protein has one entry. Altogether approximately 190,000 distinct CDR3 sequences are present, 40% to 50% being singletons, with the ten largest covering about 8.8%. Source material: sorted CD4+, CD8+, or CD8+CD57+ T cells (not recorded which) from PBMCs. These receptors came from a human donor with aplastic anemia.

This clonotype appeared a few times. The CDR3 reads CATSRDIEASEKLFF. The CDR3 nucleotides are TGTGCCACCAGCAGAGATATTGAGGCCTCCGAAAAACTGTTTTTT. The rearrangement links TRBV15 to TRBJ1-4; D is unclear. There are 15 residues in the CDR3. Germline CDR1 LNHNV, CDR2 YYDKDF (reference sequence). V shed 0 bases and J shed 8 bases, with 13 bases lying between them. Filled out from reference TRBV15 and TRBJ1-4, the complete variable domain reads DAMVIQNPRYQVTQFGKPVTLSCSQTLNHNVMYWYQQKSSQAPKLLFHYYDKDFNNEADTPDNFQSRRPNTSFCFLDIRSPGLGDTAMYLCATSRDIEASEKLFFGSGTQLSVL.

The chain links TRBV12-3 or TRBV12-4 to TRBJ2-5, with TRBD2 identical over 11 bases. Trimming removed 5 bases from V and 4 bases from J; junction bases left unmatched: 12. The CDR3 extends over 17 amino acids. The CDR3 here is CASSRKLLAGVRETQYF. CDR3 coding DNA: TGTGCCAGCAGTCGGAAATTACTAGCGGGAGTCAGAGAGACCCAGTACTTC.

The chain is built from TRBV11-1 and TRBJ2-7; D perhaps matches TRBD1 (7 bases). The CDR3 totals 17 residues. The V end lost 4 bases, the J end lost 4 bases, and 23 bases lay between the germline ends. The V gene's germline CDR1 is SGHAT and CDR2 FQDESV (reference sequence). CDR3 sequence (DNA): TGTGCCAGCAGCTCACAGGGAGGCGGACAGGCCCCTTACGAGCAGTACTTC. Protein sequence: CASSSQGGGQAPYEQYF.

This clonotype has a count of ten or more. One end of the junction fails to match germline, which may point to a read error. The chain is built from TRBV6-1 and TRBJ1-2; possibly TRBD1 for D (5 bases). Germline V lookup: CDR1 MNHNS, CDR2 SASEGT. CDR3 size: 15 residues. The CDR3 region is CVSRVTRGGDYGYTF. The DNA for the CDR3 is TGTGTCAGCAGGGTGACACGAGGAGGGGACTATGGCTACACCTTC.

In this sample, this clonotype turned up many times. This sequence joins TRBV6-2 or TRBV6-3 and TRBJ1-2; TRBD1 matches 7 bases. The junction had 4 bases not matched to a gene; V was cut back by 7 bases and J by 2 bases. The CDR3 length is 13 residues. Germline lookup yields CDR1 MNHEY and CDR2 SVGEGT. The chain's CDR3 is CASTIQGNYGYTF. The CDR3 bases are TGTGCCAGCACCATACAGGGGAACTATGGCTACACCTTC.